The 9 T cell receptor beta chains given below trace back to one sample, sequenced in a study of blood T cell repertoires in COVID-19. Sequencing was performed with immunoSEQ multiplex PCR; in TCRdb, only in-frame clones are kept and a portion is missing. This table holds roughly 230,000 clones, around 84% found once. The sample comprised peripheral blood. The receptors originated from a man between 40 and 49 years old with acute or convalescent COVID-19.

This clone was found once. The chain uses TRBV7-2 and TRBJ1-1; tentative D call: TRBD1 (5 bases). Germline V gives CDR1 SGHTA, CDR2 FQGNSA. The CDR3 is 15 residues long. Trimming shortened V by 2 bases and J by 1 base, and 11 bases separated the two germline ends. CDR3 sequence: CASSLYRTGNTEAFF. The CDR3 coding sequence is TGTGCCAGCAGCTTATATCGAACAGGGAACACTGAAGCTTTCTTT.

This chain connects TRBV3-1 (or the pseudogene TRBV3-2) to TRBJ1-2, with 9 nucleotides matching TRBD1. V was clipped by 2 bases and J by 4 bases; unmatched bases: 8. The CDR3 consists of 16 residues. Germline loops: CDR1 LGHDT, CDR2 YNNKEL (reference sequence). The CDR3 DNA follows: TGTGCCAGCAGCCAAAGGACAGGGGTTCATGGCTATGGCTACACCTTC. Its protein product is CASSQRTGVHGYGYTF.

The CDR3 is CASSLDSHSGNTIYF. CDR3 coding DNA: TGCGCCAGCAGCTTGGACAGCCACTCTGGAAACACCATATATTTT. This sequence joins TRBV5-1 and TRBJ1-3; D gene uncertain. CDR1 SGHRS and CDR2 YFSETQ come from the germline V gene. This CDR3 is built from 15 residues. Trimming cost V 0 bases and J 0 bases, with 7 bases left between them.

This clone was recorded a few times. This rearrangement joins TRBV19 to TRBJ1-5; D gene ambiguous. The CDR3 is made up of 14 amino acids. Germline CDR1 and CDR2: LNHDA and SQIVND (reference sequence). V lost 7 bases, J lost 2 bases, and 12 bases lay in between. CDR3 residues: CASKVRSGNQPQHF. The CDR3 DNA reads TGTGCCAGTAAAGTCAGGTCGGGCAATCAGCCCCAGCATTTT.

Of note for this clone: Other DNA sequences in the sample encode the same CDR3. The chain links TRBV28 to TRBJ1-2; D possibly corresponds to TRBD1 (5 bases). V gave up 8 bases and J gave up 8 bases, with 18 bases separating them. Germline V CDR1 and CDR2: MDHEN, SYDVKM. This CDR3 region has 13 residues. CDR3 nucleotides: TGTGCCAGCTCCCGGCCAGGGAAAGGAGGCTACACCTTC. It codes for CASSRPGKGGYTF.

This sequence joins TRBV12-3 or TRBV12-4 and TRBJ1-3, with D uncertain. V was cut by 7 bases and J by 0 bases, with 4 bases left in between. The CDR3 extends over 12 amino acids. In nucleotides, the CDR3 is TGTGCCAGCACTAGCTCTGGAAACACCATATATTTT. This codes for CASTSSGNTIYF.

The DNA for the CDR3 is TGTGCCAGTAGTATTTCGACAGGGTCGGGGAATCAGCCCCAGCATTTT. It codes for CASSISTGSGNQPQHF. This chain connects TRBV19 to TRBJ1-5; the match to TRBD1 covers 7 bases. The germline gives CDR1 LNHDA, CDR2 SQIVND (reference sequence). Unmatched junction bases numbered 9, after V lost 3 bases and J lost 4 bases. There are 16 residues in the CDR3.

The J gene is TRBJ1-5, the V gene TRBV19; 10 bases are shared with TRBD1. Unmatched junction bases numbered 10, after V lost 5 bases and J lost 0 bases. Germline V gives CDR1 LNHDA, CDR2 SQIVND (reference sequence). The CDR3 consists of 18 residues. CDR3: CASSLLPTGGFSNQPQHF. CDR3 sequence (DNA): TGTGCCAGTAGTCTCCTGCCGACAGGGGGCTTTAGCAATCAGCCCCAGCATTTT.

The J gene is TRBJ1-1, the V gene TRBV5-5, with D possibly being TRBD1 (6 bases). Trimming removed 5 bases at V and 6 bases at J, with 17 bases between. The CDR3 loop spans 14 amino acids. Germline values: CDR1 SGHKS, CDR2 YYEKEE (reference sequence). Written as DNA, the CDR3 is TGTGCCAGCAGTTCGGGGAGGGGGATCGCTGAAGCTTTCTTT. Protein sequence: CASSSGRGIAEAFF. Full variable domain (missing parts from reference TRBV5-5 and TRBJ1-1): DAGVTQSPTHLIKTRGQQVTLRCSPISGHKSVSWYQQVLGQGPQFIFQYYEKEERGRGNFPDRFSARQFPNYSSELNVNALLLGDSALYLCASSSGRGIAEAFFGQGTRLTVV.